Each of the 11 T cell receptor beta chains below was sequenced from the same sample in a study of CD8+CD57+ T cells in acquired aplastic anemia. Patients picked for sequencing had shown CD8+CD57+ cell expansion detected by flow cytometry. Genomic DNA acted as the template from which TCR beta VDJ combination and CDR3 sequence profiling were carried out. MiXCR, applied by TCRdb to the reads, yields one record per CDR3 protein. Of around 50,000 distinct CDR3 sequences in the sample, roughly three fifths were seen once. The sequenced sample consisted of sorted CD4+, CD8+, or CD8+CD57+ T cells (not recorded which) from PBMCs. The receptors were gathered from a human donor with aplastic anemia.

This clonotype was detected a few times. The gene calls are TRBV7-3 and TRBJ1-5; D uncertain. The germline V gene has CDR1 SGHTA and CDR2 FQGTGA. There are 12 residues in the CDR3. Trimming stripped 0 bases from V and 7 bases from J, with 4 bases between. The CDR3 loop reads CASSLTGQPQHF. The CDR3 nucleotides are TGTGCCAGCAGCTTAACAGGGCAGCCCCAGCATTTT.

The gene calls are TRBV7-9 and TRBJ2-7; TRBD1 matches 10 bases. Germline assignment: CDR1 SEHNR and CDR2 FQNEAQ (reference sequence). The CDR3 consists of 15 residues. The V segment lost 5 bases and the J segment 0 bases; nucleotides outside the gene matches: 4. DNA for the CDR3: TGTGCCAGCAGCAGACAGGGGGCTTCCTCCTACGAGCAGTACTTC. Its translation: CASSRQGASSYEQYF.

V is TRBV2 and J is TRBJ1-2; D ambiguous. V was clipped by 2 bases and J by 6 bases, with 7 bases between them. The CDR3 contains 12 residues. The V gene's germline CDR1 is SNHLY and CDR2 FYNNEI. This CDR3 is CASSEYGDGYTF. The CDR3 nucleotides are TGTGCCAGCAGTGAATATGGTGATGGCTACACCTTC.

This clonotype was detected only a few times. A much larger clone lies a single base off, so this may be a read error. The chain couples TRBV6-1 to TRBJ2-7, with 7 bases that match TRBD2. Germline CDR1 reads MNHNS; CDR2 reads SASEGT. The trim removed 3 bases at V and 3 bases at J, leaving 14 bases unmatched. The CDR3 is 17 amino acids. The CDR3 DNA reads as TGTGCCAGCAGTGAGCGGGGATATGGCGGGGGAATCTACGAGCAGTACTTC. It translates to CASSERGYGGGIYEQYF.

On this clonotype itself: Being one base from a much bigger clone, this may be a read error. The chain uses TRBV7-9 and TRBJ1-1; unclear D gene. From germline, CDR1 is SEHNR and CDR2 FQNEAQ (reference sequence). The CDR3 has 13 residues. The CDR3 DNA is TGTGCCAGCGGCTTCGGGAGCGACACTGAAGCTTTCTTT. Protein: CASGFGSDTEAFF.

The table lists this clonotype with many counts. A read error may be the cause here, since a much bigger clone is one base away. The chain couples TRBV2 to TRBJ1-1, with D possibly TRBD1 on 5 matching bases. Trimming took 9 bases from V and 0 from J, leaving 14 bases between them. Germline lookup yields CDR1 SNHLY and CDR2 FYNNEI. This CDR3 is 14 amino acids long. CDR3 sequence (DNA): TGTGCCAGTTCGAGGGGAACAATGAACACTGAAGCTTTCTTT. Protein: CASSRGTMNTEAFF. Supplemented by reference TRBV2 and TRBJ1-1, the full variable domain reads EPEVTQTPSHQVTQMGQEVILRCVPISNHLYFYWYRQILGQKVEFLVSFYNNEISEKSEIFDDQFSVERPDGSNFTLKIRSTKLEDSAMYFCASSRGTMNTEAFFGQGTRLTVV.

This clonotype is categorized as medium-sized. The genes are TRBV9 and TRBJ1-3; D gene unclear. Germline CDR1 SGDLS, CDR2 YYNGEE. The V and J ends lost 0 bases and 4 bases respectively, with 5 bases between them. There are 13 residues in the CDR3. The chain's CDR3 is CASSVAVGNTIYF. Written as DNA, the CDR3 is TGTGCCAGCAGCGTAGCGGTCGGAAACACCATATATTTT.

This clonotype was observed a single time. An end of the junction differs from the germline gene, which may be a read error. The chain combines TRBV5-5 with TRBJ2-2; 7 nucleotides match TRBD2. This CDR3 is built from 15 residues. Germline V gene data show CDR1 as SGHKS and CDR2 as YYEKEE (reference sequence). The CDR3 reads CASSSSGGPDGGLFF. Here the CDR3 DNA reads TGTGCCAGCAGCTCCTCGGGGGGTCCGGACGGGGGGCTGTTTTTT.

Comments on this clonotype: Sequence at one end of the junction differs from germline and may be a read error. The chain employs TRBV7-9 and TRBJ1-2; D is undetermined. The CDR3 has 12 residues. Germline-derived CDR1 and CDR2 are SEHNR and FQNEAQ (reference sequence). The CDR3 here is CASSSPNYGYTF. The CDR3 DNA reads as TGTGCCAGCAGCTCCCCTAATTATGGCTACACCTTC.

This clonotype ranks as medium-sized. The chain has TRBV9 and TRBJ2-1; a weak D match, TRBD2 (6 bases). The CDR3 length is 10 residues. The germline CDR1 and CDR2 sequences are SGDLS and YYNGEE. V was pared by 7 bases and J by 7 bases, with 6 bases between. The CDR3: CASAGNEQFF. CDR3 DNA sequence: TGTGCCAGCGCGGGGAATGAGCAGTTCTTC.

This rearrangement joins TRBV15 to TRBJ1-2, with D possibly TRBD1 on 6 matching bases. Trimming took off 0 bases at V and 8 bases at J, with 13 bases between the two ends. CDR3 length: 14 amino acids. Germline loops: CDR1 LNHNV, CDR2 YYDKDF (reference sequence). CDR3: CATSRDQTGYGYTF. For the CDR3, the DNA is TGTGCCACCAGCAGAGATCAAACAGGGTACGGCTACACCTTC.